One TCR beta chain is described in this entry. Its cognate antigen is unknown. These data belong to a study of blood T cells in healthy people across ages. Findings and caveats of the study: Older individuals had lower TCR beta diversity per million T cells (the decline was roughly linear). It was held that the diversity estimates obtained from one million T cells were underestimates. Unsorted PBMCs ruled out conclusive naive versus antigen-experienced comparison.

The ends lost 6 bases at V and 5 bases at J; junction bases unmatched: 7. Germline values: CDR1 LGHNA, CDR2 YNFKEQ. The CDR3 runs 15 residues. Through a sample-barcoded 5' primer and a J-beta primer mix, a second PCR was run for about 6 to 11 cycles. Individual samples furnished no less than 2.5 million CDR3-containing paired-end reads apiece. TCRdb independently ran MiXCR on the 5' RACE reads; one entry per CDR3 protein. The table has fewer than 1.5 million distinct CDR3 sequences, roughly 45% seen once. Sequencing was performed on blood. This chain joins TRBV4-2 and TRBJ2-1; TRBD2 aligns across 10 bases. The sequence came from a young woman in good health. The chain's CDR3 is CASRHTSGVNNEQFF. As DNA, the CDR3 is TGTGCCAGCAGACACACTAGCGGGGTCAACAATGAGCAGTTCTTC.